The 6 T cell receptor beta chains listed next were all sequenced from one sample in a study of chemoradiotherapy in HPV16-positive cancers (dated by TCRdb to between 2021 and 2023). Libraries were constructed by the immunoSEQ multiplex PCR assay. Held by TCRdb, this immuneACCESS table contains in-frame sequences only and omits some clones. Under half of the omission traces to an unresolved V gene where checked; the cause of the rest is unknown. Present in this sample are around 14,000 clones, over 70% of which were seen just once. The ten largest account for around 9.9% of the sample. Sampling was performed from a patient who underwent chemoradiotherapy. Every receptor here comes from a human donor with HPV-associated anogenital cancer.

This clone was counted only a few times. V and J are TRBV7-9 and TRBJ1-3; D might be TRBD1 (5 bases). The V and J ends lost 5 bases and 0 bases respectively, with 14 bases between them. The CDR3 contains 16 residues. Germline CDR1 reads SEHNR; CDR2 reads FQNEAQ (reference sequence). CDR3 nucleotides: TGTGCCAGCAGCCCTTACGGGCAGGGCTCTGGAAACACCATATATTTT. Protein: CASSPYGQGSGNTIYF.

The chain joins TRBV6-5 to TRBJ1-2; perhaps TRBD1 as D (5 bases). The CDR3 is 13 residues long. V was pared by 6 bases and J by 4 bases, with 12 bases between. Germline V gene data show CDR1 as MNHEY and CDR2 as SVGAGI. The CDR3 DNA reads TGTGCCAGCAGCCCCTGGGACTTCTATGGCTACACCTTC. Translating it yields CASSPWDFYGYTF.

The genes are TRBV4-3 and TRBJ1-1; D is uncertain. Looked up from germline, CDR1 is LGHNA and CDR2 is YSLEER. This CDR3 is built from 16 residues. Trimming shortened V by 0 bases and J by 10 bases, and 21 bases separated the two germline ends. CDR3 sequence reads: CASSQEIARTGSIAFF. The CDR3 DNA reads as TGCGCCAGCAGCCAAGAGATTGCGAGGACCGGTAGTATAGCTTTCTTT.

The chain employs TRBV28 and TRBJ1-2; D not certain. The CDR3 has 12 residues. V shed 8 bases and J shed 0 bases, with 7 bases lying between them. The germline gives CDR1 MDHEN, CDR2 SYDVKM. CDR3 protein: CASLLANYGYTF. Written as DNA, the CDR3 is TGTGCCAGCCTTTTAGCTAACTATGGCTACACCTTC.

The rearrangement joins TRBV19 to TRBJ1-1, with 7 bases lining up with TRBD1. The V segment lost 3 bases and the J segment 5 bases; nucleotides outside the gene matches: 12. Germline V lookup: CDR1 LNHDA, CDR2 SQIVND (reference sequence). CDR3 size: 16 residues. The CDR3 loop is CASSMLNRGPRTEAFF. The CDR3 nucleotides are TGTGCCAGTAGTATGTTGAACAGGGGCCCAAGGACTGAAGCTTTCTTT.

This clone appeared a few times. The chain employs TRBV4-2 and TRBJ1-4; D is ambiguous. The V end was cut by 8 bases, the J end by 4 bases, with 14 bases between. The CDR3 sequence is 14 residues long. Germline CDR1 reads LGHNA; CDR2 reads YNFKEQ. The DNA for the CDR3 is TGTGCCAGCGCAAATGACGGTAATAATGAAAAACTGTTTTTT. Amino acid sequence: CASANDGNNEKLFF.